A single sample gave rise to the 29 T cell receptor beta chains below, sequenced in a study of T cell changes during pregnancy in multiple sclerosis. Clones were read by immunoSEQ multiplex PCR, and TCRdb kept only the in-frame ones, dropping some. Among 73,000 or so clones listed, about 90% were seen once. Here the sequenced sample was peripheral blood, taken in the second trimester of pregnancy. The source of these receptors is a female donor with multiple sclerosis, enrolled in a pregnancy study.

The chain is built from TRBV4-3 and TRBJ2-1, with D maybe TRBD1 (5 bases). Germline V gene lookup returns CDR1 LGHNA and CDR2 YSLEER. The CDR3 extends over 14 amino acids. V was trimmed by 0 bases and J by 9 bases, leaving 12 bases between them. The CDR3 reads CASSQDHAGPEQFF. The CDR3 DNA follows: TGCGCCAGCAGCCAAGATCACGCAGGGCCTGAGCAGTTCTTC.

The rearrangement joins TRBV7-2 to TRBJ1-2; 8 bases are a match to TRBD1. Unmatched junction bases numbered 7, after V lost 4 bases and J lost 6 bases. Per germline, CDR1 SGHTA and CDR2 FQGNSA. There are 14 residues in the CDR3. CDR3 DNA: TGTGCCAGCAGCTCAGACAGGGGAACTCATGGCTACACCTTC. Residues: CASSSDRGTHGYTF.

The table lists this clone with a few counts. This chain connects TRBV28 to TRBJ1-5, with D maybe TRBD1 (5 bases). The germline CDR1 and CDR2 sequences are MDHEN and SYDVKM. The CDR3 contains 14 residues. The V end lost 4 bases, the J end lost 7 bases, and 14 bases lay between the germline ends. The CDR3 nucleotides read TGTGCCAGCAGTTCCTCCAGGGATCGGCAGCCCCAGCATTTT. Amino acids: CASSSSRDRQPQHF.

The V call is TRBV5-6, the J call TRBJ2-2, with no clear D. V lost 4 bases and J lost 6, with 16 bases in between. CDR1 is SGHDT, CDR2 YYEEEE, per germline. The CDR3 consists of 15 residues. CDR3 sequence: CASSDGEYLAGELFF. The CDR3 bases are TGTGCCAGCAGCGATGGAGAATATTTGGCCGGGGAGCTGTTTTTT. Together with reference TRBV5-6 and TRBJ2-2, the CDR3 gives the full variable domain: DAGVTQSPTHLIKTRGQQVTLRCSPKSGHDTVSWYQQALGQGPQFIFQYYEEEERQRGNFPDRFSGHQFPNYSSELNVNALLLGDSALYLCASSDGEYLAGELFFGEGSRLTVL.

The chain carries TRBV11-3 and TRBJ2-3, with D maybe TRBD2 (6 bases). Germline V gene lookup returns CDR1 SGHNT and CDR2 YENEEA. The CDR3 sequence is 16 residues long. V lost 5 bases and J 1 base, leaving 16 bases between the germline ends. The CDR3, as DNA: TGTGCCAGCAGCCCCCGGTCCGGGGGAGGCACAGATACGCAGTATTTT. This gives the protein CASSPRSGGGTDTQYF.

V is TRBV6-5 and J is TRBJ2-7; 11 bases are shared with TRBD1. The CDR3 spans 14 residues. Trimming took 2 bases from V and 4 from J; bases not matched to a gene: 1. Germline loops: CDR1 MNHEY, CDR2 SVGAGI. CDR3 coding DNA: TGTGCCAGCAGTTACGGGACAGGGGGTTACGAGCAGTACTTC. Residues: CASSYGTGGYEQYF.

This sequence joins TRBV21-1 and TRBJ1-1; the listed D gene, TRBD1, was not tested against the DNA. TRBV21-1 is classified as a pseudogene. The length of the CDR3 is 16 residues. The CDR3 nucleotides are TGTGCCAGCAGCAAAGAACGGGCAGGGTCGAACACTGAAGCTTTCTTT. This codes for CASSKERAGSNTEAFF.

The rearrangement joins TRBV5-6 to TRBJ1-1; D call uncertain. The CDR3 spans 16 residues. Germline loops: CDR1 SGHDT, CDR2 YYEEEE. V lost 3 bases, J lost 2 bases, and 17 bases lay in between. For the CDR3, the DNA is TGTGCCAGCAGCTCCCCTGGCGGCGGAAGAAACACTGAAGCTTTCTTT. Residues: CASSSPGGGRNTEAFF.

V gene TRBV7-2 combines with J gene TRBJ1-1, with D possibly TRBD1 on 5 matching bases. The V gene's germline CDR1 is SGHTA and CDR2 FQGNSA. The V gene lost 5 bases and the J gene lost 3 bases, with 10 bases spanning the gap. The CDR3 runs 13 residues. CDR3 nucleotides: TGTGCCAGCAGCACGGCCAGGGACACTGAAGCTTTCTTT. Translation: CASSTARDTEAFF.

The chain couples TRBV6-6 to TRBJ1-5; 7 bases match TRBD1. Germline lookup yields CDR1 MNHNY and CDR2 SVGAGI (reference sequence). This CDR3 has 15 residues. Trimming removed 7 bases from V and 3 bases from J; junction bases left unmatched: 9. CDR3 DNA: TGTGCCAGCACACTAGGGGACAGTACCAATCAGCCCCAGCATTTT. It translates to CASTLGDSTNQPQHF.

Here the CDR3 DNA reads TGTGCCTGGGACTCCGGACAGGGGATTTACAATGAGCAGTTCTTC. Translated: CAWDSGQGIYNEQFF. V is TRBV30 and J is TRBJ2-1; 9 positions match TRBD1. Per germline, CDR1 GTSNPN and CDR2 SVGIG (reference sequence). The CDR3 is made up of 15 amino acids. V shed 5 bases and J 4 bases; nucleotides not matched to a gene: 9.

The chain carries TRBV7-8 and TRBJ1-3, with no clear D. Germline CDR1 and CDR2: SGHVS and FQNEAQ. The CDR3 contains 12 residues. V shed 6 bases and J shed 10 bases, with 13 bases lying between them. Here the CDR3 reads CASRPRGGTIYF. The CDR3 DNA sequence: TGTGCCAGCAGGCCCCGAGGTGGGACCATATATTTT.

The chain uses TRBV7-6 and TRBJ1-1; D is possibly TRBD1 (5 bases). The V gene's germline CDR1 is SGHVS and CDR2 FNYEAQ. The CDR3 extends over 15 amino acids. V dropped 0 bases and J dropped 1 base, with 9 bases sitting between them. CDR3 protein: CASSLAGDSNTEAFF. The CDR3 coding sequence is TGTGCCAGCAGCTTAGCTGGGGACTCGAACACTGAAGCTTTCTTT.

The chain joins TRBV27 to TRBJ1-2; possibly TRBD1 for D (5 bases). Germline V gene lookup returns CDR1 MNHEY and CDR2 SMNVEV (reference sequence). Deletions cut 6 bases from V and 4 bases from J, with 9 bases between. This CDR3 has 12 amino acids. The CDR3 loop is CASRGLGYGYTF. CDR3 sequence (DNA): TGTGCCAGCAGGGGGCTAGGCTATGGCTACACCTTC.

The chain couples TRBV10-3 to TRBJ2-1; tentative D call: TRBD2 (5 bases). The V and J ends lost 0 bases and 10 bases respectively, with 10 bases between them. This CDR3 has 13 amino acids. Germline loops: CDR1 ENHRY, CDR2 SYGVKD. This CDR3 reads CAISESPTGEQFF. DNA of the CDR3: TGTGCCATCAGTGAGTCCCCCACGGGAGAGCAGTTCTTC.

V is TRBV7-6 and J is TRBJ1-3; D perhaps matches TRBD1 (6 bases). Trimming removed 4 bases at V and 0 bases at J, with 13 bases between. Germline V gene lookup returns CDR1 SGHVS and CDR2 FNYEAQ. The CDR3 has 16 amino acids. The DNA for the CDR3 is TGTGCCAGCAGCTCCGGACAGTTACTCTCTGGAAACACCATATATTTT. Encoded protein: CASSSGQLLSGNTIYF.

The chain recombines TRBV4-3 with TRBJ1-1; D call uncertain. The germline V and J ends were trimmed by 3 bases and 1 base, with 12 bases remaining between them. Per germline, CDR1 LGHNA and CDR2 YSLEER. CDR3 length equals 15 residues. The CDR3 reads CASSHTRPGNTEAFF. The CDR3 DNA reads as TGCGCCAGCAGCCACACCCGGCCGGGGAACACTGAAGCTTTCTTT.

This clone showed up just once. V and J are TRBV7-8 and TRBJ2-7; D is possibly TRBD2 (7 bases). The CDR3 is made up of 14 amino acids. The V gene lost 9 bases and the J gene lost 4 bases, with 19 bases spanning the gap. Germline loops: CDR1 SGHVS, CDR2 FQNEAQ. This CDR3 reads CASRSAGAVYEQYF. CDR3 nucleotides: TGTGCCAGTCGGAGCGCGGGGGCGGTATACGAGCAGTACTTC.

The chain combines TRBV7-8 with TRBJ2-5, with D maybe TRBD1 (7 bases). CDR1 and CDR2 from the germline V gene are SGHVS and FQNEAQ. This CDR3 is built from 16 residues. Trimming took off 6 bases at V and 2 bases at J, with 19 bases between the two ends. CDR3 region: CASRLKRGTEQETQYF. The CDR3 bases are TGTGCCAGCAGGTTAAAGCGCGGGACAGAGCAAGAGACCCAGTACTTC.

The chain joins TRBV7-3 to TRBJ2-2; 12 nucleotides match TRBD2. The V gene end was trimmed by 5 bases and the J gene end by 6 bases; junction bases not matched to a gene: 10. The CDR3 runs 17 residues. Germline CDR1 is SGHTA and CDR2 is FQGTGA. The CDR3 protein is CASSIWTSGEGPGELFF. The CDR3 DNA follows: TGTGCCAGCAGCATATGGACTAGCGGGGAAGGACCCGGGGAGCTGTTTTTT.

The rearrangement uses TRBV27 and TRBJ1-2; D is undetermined. V was trimmed by 6 bases and J by 7 bases, leaving 12 bases between them. This CDR3 contains 12 residues. Germline loops: CDR1 MNHEY, CDR2 SMNVEV (reference sequence). The CDR3 nucleotides are TGTGCCAGCAGGGGCGGGAGCCCTGGCTACACCTTC. Translated: CASRGGSPGYTF.

The CDR3 protein is CASSVDRFNYGYTF. The CDR3 DNA follows: TGTGCCAGCAGCGTTGACAGATTTAACTATGGCTACACCTTC. This chain joins TRBV9 and TRBJ1-2; TRBD1 is a possible D gene (5 bases). This CDR3 region has 14 residues. Trimming cost V 2 bases and J 1 base, with 9 bases left between them. From germline, CDR1 is SGDLS and CDR2 YYNGEE.

The CDR3 bases are TGTGCCAGCATGCATTCCGGGACAGAGAATGAAAAACTGTTTTTT. Translating gives CASMHSGTENEKLFF. The J gene is TRBJ1-4, the V gene TRBV4-2; 7 positions agree with TRBD1. Germline V gene sequence: CDR1 LGHNA, CDR2 YNFKEQ. The CDR3 has 15 amino acids. V shed 7 bases and J 5 bases; nucleotides not matched to a gene: 10.

The chain links TRBV5-1 to TRBJ2-5; TRBD1 matches at 8 bases. The junction had 10 bases not matched to a gene; V was cut back by 4 bases and J by 5 bases. CDR1 is SGHRS and CDR2 is YFSETQ in the germline V gene. This CDR3 has 15 residues. For the CDR3, the DNA is TGCGCCAGCAGCCCTCAGGACAGGGTAGGGGAGACCCAGTACTTC. This gives the protein CASSPQDRVGETQYF.

The chain carries TRBV19 and TRBJ2-7, with no clear D. The CDR3 has 14 residues. Germline CDR1 is LNHDA and CDR2 is SQIVND (reference sequence). The V gene lost 6 bases and the J gene lost 2 bases, with 14 bases spanning the gap. In DNA, the CDR3 is TGTGCCAGTAGAGACAACAAGATCACCTACGAGCAGTACTTC. This encodes CASRDNKITYEQYF.

The chain combines TRBV7-2 with TRBJ2-7; 7 bases match TRBD2. The CDR3 has 16 residues. In germline, CDR1 is SGHTA, CDR2 FQGNSA. V shed 1 base and J 6 bases; nucleotides not matched to a gene: 12. CDR3 in amino acids: CASSLDGGSEFGEQYF. The CDR3, as DNA: TGTGCCAGCAGCTTAGACGGGGGGAGTGAGTTTGGCGAGCAGTACTTC. The whole variable domain, filled in from reference TRBV7-2 and TRBJ2-7, reads GAGVSQSPSNKVTEKGKDVELRCDPISGHTALYWYRQSLGQGLEFLIYFQGNSAPDKSGLPSDRFSAERTGGSVSTLTIQRTQQEDSAVYLCASSLDGGSEFGEQYFGPGTRLTVT.

This chain connects TRBV13 to TRBJ1-1; 9 positions agree with TRBD1. J lost 4 bases, V lost 5 bases, and 8 bases had no gene match. CDR1 and CDR2 from the germline V gene are PRHDT and FYEKMQ (reference sequence). The CDR3 is 15 residues long. The DNA for the CDR3 is TGTGCCAGCAGCACTCCCGGGACAGGGATCACTGAAGCTTTCTTT. Protein sequence: CASSTPGTGITEAFF.

The rearrangement uses TRBV5-4 and TRBJ1-5, with 8 nucleotides matching TRBD1. Germline V gene sequence: CDR1 SGHNT, CDR2 YYREEE (reference sequence). J lost 7 bases, V lost 0 bases, and 6 bases had no gene match. This CDR3 region has 15 residues. The CDR3 protein is CASSLGDRPGQPQHF. The CDR3 DNA sequence: TGTGCCAGCAGCTTGGGGGACAGGCCCGGACAGCCCCAGCATTTT.

The V gene is TRBV7-2, the J gene TRBJ2-3; 9 nucleotides match TRBD1. Germline CDR1 SGHTA, CDR2 FQGNSA. V was clipped by 5 bases and J by 5 bases; unmatched bases: 5. This CDR3 is 14 amino acids long. For the CDR3, the DNA is TGTGCCAGCAGCACTTACAGGGGGCAAGATACGCAGTATTTT. Protein: CASSTYRGQDTQYF.